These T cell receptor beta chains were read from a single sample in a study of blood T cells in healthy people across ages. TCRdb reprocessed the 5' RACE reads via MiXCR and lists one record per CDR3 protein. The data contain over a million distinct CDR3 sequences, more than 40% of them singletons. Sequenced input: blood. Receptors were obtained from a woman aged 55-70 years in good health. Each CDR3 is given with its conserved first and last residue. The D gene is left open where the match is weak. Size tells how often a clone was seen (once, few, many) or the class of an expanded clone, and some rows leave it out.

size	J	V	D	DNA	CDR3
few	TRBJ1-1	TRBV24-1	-	TGTGCCACCAAGTTCGGGGCTTTCTTT	CATKFGAFF
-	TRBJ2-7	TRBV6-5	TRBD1	TGTGCCAGCAGCACGGACAGGGCAGGGATCTCCGAGCAGTACTTC	CASSTDRAGISEQYF
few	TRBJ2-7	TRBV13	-	TGTGCCAGCAGCTTAACCCGAAACTCCTACGAGCAGTACTTC	CASSLTRNSYEQYF
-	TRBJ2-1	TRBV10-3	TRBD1	TGTGCCATCAGGACCTGGACAGGGAATGAGCAGTTCTTC	CAIRTWTGNEQFF
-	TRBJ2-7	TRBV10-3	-	TGTGCCATCAGTGGACCGAGTGAAGAGCAGTACTTC	CAISGPSEEQYF
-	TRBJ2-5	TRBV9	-	TGTGCCAGCAGCGTATTCGGGGGTGAGCAGTACTTC	CASSVFGGEQYF
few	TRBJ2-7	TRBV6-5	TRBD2	TGTGCCAGCAGTTACTCTGAACTAGCGCCCGAGCAGTACTTC	CASSYSELAPEQYF
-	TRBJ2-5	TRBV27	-	TGTGCCAGCAGTTTAAGTGCAGCTCAAACCAAACTGGGGGAGCGGTACTTC	CASSLSAAQTKLGERYF
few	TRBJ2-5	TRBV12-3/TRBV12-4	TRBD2	TGTGCCAGCAGTCTTATGGGCGGGAGGGCGTTTCAGGAGACCCAGTACTTC	CASSLMGGRAFQETQYF
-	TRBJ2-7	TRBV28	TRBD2	TGTGCCAGCAGGGAAACGGGAGGGCCCACCTACGAGCAGTACTTC	CASRETGGPTYEQYF
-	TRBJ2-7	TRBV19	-	TGTGCCAGTAAATCCCCGTGGGAACGCGAGCAGTACTTC	CASKSPWEREQYF
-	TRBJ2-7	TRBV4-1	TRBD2	TGCGCCAGCAGCCAAAACCCTAGCGGGAGTTCCTACGAGCAGTACTTC	CASSQNPSGSSYEQYF
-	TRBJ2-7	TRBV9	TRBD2	TGTGCCAGCAGCGAGGGACGAGCGGGAACCTACGAGCAGTACTTC	CASSEGRAGTYEQYF
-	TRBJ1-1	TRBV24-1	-	TGTGCCACCAGTGCGCGGGGTAGGGCTTTCTTT	CATSARGRAFF
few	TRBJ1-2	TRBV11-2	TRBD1	TGTGCCAGCAGCGTAGGGGGACAGGGGTATGGCTACACCTTC	CASSVGGQGYGYTF
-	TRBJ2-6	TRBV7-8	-	TGTGCCAGCAGCTTACAAGACAGGCTTATAAACTCTGGGGCCAACGTCCTGACTTTC	CASSLQDRLINSGANVLTF
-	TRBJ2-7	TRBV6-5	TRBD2	TGTGCCAGCAGTTCCCCGACTAGCGGGAAGGGGGACGAGCAGTACTTC	CASSSPTSGKGDEQYF
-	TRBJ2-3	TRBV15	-	TGTGCCACCAGCAGAGATCAATCAGGGACGAACACAGATACGCAGTATTTT	CATSRDQSGTNTDTQYF
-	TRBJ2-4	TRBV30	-	TGTGCCTGGAGTTCCGGGGAAGCCAAAAACATTCAGTACTTC	CAWSSGEAKNIQYF
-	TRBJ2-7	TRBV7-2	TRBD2	TGTGCCAGCAGCTTAATGGCGGGAGGGCCTATTAACGAGCAGTACTTC	CASSLMAGGPINEQYF
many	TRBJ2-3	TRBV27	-	TGTGCCAGCAGTCTCAGGAATACGCAGTATTTT	CASSLRNTQYF
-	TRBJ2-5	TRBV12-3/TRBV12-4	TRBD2	TGTGCCAGCAGTTGCAGCGGGACGGCAGAGACCCAGTACTTC	CASSCSGTAETQYF
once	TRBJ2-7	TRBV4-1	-	TGCGCCAGCAGCCAAGATCCTAGGACCTGGGACGAGCAGTACTTC	CASSQDPRTWDEQYF
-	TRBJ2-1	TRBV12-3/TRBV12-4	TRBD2	TGTGCCAGCAGCATTAGCGGGAGCTACAATGAGCAGTTCTTC	CASSISGSYNEQFF
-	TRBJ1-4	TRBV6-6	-	TGTGCCAGCTGCGGGCCTAATGAAAAACTGTTTTTT	CASCGPNEKLFF
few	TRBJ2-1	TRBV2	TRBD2	TGTGCCAGCAGTGTATCTGGCGGGGGTGAGCAGTTCTTC	CASSVSGGGEQFF
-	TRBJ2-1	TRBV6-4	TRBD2	TGTGCCAGCAGTTTTACGGCGGGAGCTTTCAATGAGCAGTTCTTC	CASSFTAGAFNEQFF
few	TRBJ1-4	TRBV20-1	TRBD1	TGCAGTGTTAGACCGGACAGGGAAGGGGAAAAACTGTTTTTT	CSVRPDREGEKLFF
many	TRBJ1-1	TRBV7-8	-	TGTGCCAGCAGCTCTCAGAGCCAACCGAACACTGAAGCTTTCTTT	CASSSQSQPNTEAFF
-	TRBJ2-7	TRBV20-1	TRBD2	TGCAGTGCTAGAAAACCGTCGGGACTAATCTACGAGCAGTACTTC	CSARKPSGLIYEQYF
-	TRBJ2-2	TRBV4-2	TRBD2	TGTGCCAGCAGCCAGTCCGGGACTAGCACCGGGGAGCTGTTTTTT	CASSQSGTSTGELFF
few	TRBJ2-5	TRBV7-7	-	TGTGCCAGCAGCTGGGCGGACCGATTAGGAGAGACCCAGTACTTC	CASSWADRLGETQYF